The following is a T cell receptor beta chain sequence with its context. Its specificity is unknown. This entry belongs to a study of cytomegalovirus exposure and HLA in healthy donors. The study, taken as a whole, reports: For presence/absence analyses, sequencing depth was assumed to be roughly uniform across donors.

Trimming stripped 4 bases from V and 0 bases from J, with 9 bases between. This CDR3 has 15 residues. From germline, CDR1 is SGHDN and CDR2 FVKESK. The PCR made use of 60 Vbeta and 13 Jbeta primers. The repertoire was sequenced with immunoSEQ multiplex PCR; TCRdb's copy has only in-frame clones and lacks some. Counted here are under 200,000 clones, over 70% occurring once; the ten biggest clones make up 4.5% to 6%. The clonotype originates from a man between 35 and 55 years old in good health and CMV-seronegative. The specimen was PBMCs. J is TRBJ1-4 and V is TRBV14; no clear D. For the CDR3, the DNA is TGTGCCAGCAGCCGACGACAACCAACTAATGAAAAACTGTTTTTT. This encodes CASSRRQPTNEKLFF.